This is a list of T cell receptor beta chains from one sample in a study of blood T cells in healthy people across ages. From the 5' RACE reads, TCRdb called clonotypes with MiXCR, one entry per CDR3 protein. The sample includes some 1.8 million distinct CDR3 sequences, approximately 39% of them seen just once. Source material: blood. The receptors derive from a human donor in good health. Each CDR3 is given with its conserved first and last residue.

j_call | v_call | cdr3_aa
TRBJ2-7 | TRBV27 | CASSFFPPVPSYEQYF
TRBJ2-1 | TRBV7-2 | CASSYISGGTDNEQFF
TRBJ2-7 | TRBV29-1 | CSGGEDYEQYF
TRBJ2-1 | TRBV7-2 | CASSLGRRTGSNEQFF
TRBJ2-3 | TRBV24-1 | CATQLYGTQYF
TRBJ2-3 | TRBV27 | CASSFISGGAADTQYF
TRBJ2-3 | TRBV7-2 | CASSSTAGAPDTQYF
TRBJ1-2 | TRBV12-3/TRBV12-4 | CASARANYGYTF
TRBJ2-4 | TRBV28 | CASSFREVVSKNIQYF
TRBJ1-6 | TRBV2 | CASSESRTVSPLHF
. | TRBV9 | CASSTQGTLGEQYF
TRBJ2-2 | TRBV2 | CASVYSNTGELFF
TRBJ1-1 | TRBV29-1 | CGVAQGGTEAFF
TRBJ2-2 | TRBV7-2 | CASSLKVRTGELFF
TRBJ2-3 | TRBV6-4 | CASGASLASTDTQYF
TRBJ1-2 | TRBV6-2/TRBV6-3 | CASSYASLYGYTF
TRBJ2-6 | TRBV7-3 | CASSLTGQLSGVNVLTF
TRBJ1-5 | TRBV20-1 | CSATGRPGNQPQHF
TRBJ1-2 | TRBV7-2 | CASSLEEGGLNYGYTF
TRBJ1-6 | TRBV7-3 | CASSLSGPSWNSPLHF
TRBJ2-1 | TRBV20-1 | CSARGGTDYNERFF
TRBJ2-4 | TRBV7-2 | CASSSSGRGGGANIQYF
TRBJ2-7 | TRBV7-2 | CASTLRGGSYEQYF
TRBJ2-1 | TRBV10-3 | CAIWDAGDEQFF
TRBJ2-7 | TRBV7-2 | CASSSERTGTITYEQYF
TRBJ2-1 | TRBV29-1 | CSVRAGQAGLGQFF
TRBJ1-2 | TRBV6-1 | CASELQGGGYYGYTF
TRBJ1-2 | TRBV20-1 | CSARGDSVETYGHTF
TRBJ2-4 | TRBV5-6 | CASSSDTLAKNIQYF
TRBJ2-3 | TRBV6-1 | CASSPNRVLTDTQYF
TRBJ1-1 | TRBV9 | CASSVEAANTEAFF
TRBJ2-7 | TRBV21-1 | CASSNVGSKVSYEQYF
TRBJ2-7 | TRBV28 | CASSSPWTGGLRVSYEQYF
TRBJ2-3 | TRBV29-1 | CSVNSAASQNTQYF
TRBJ1-6 | TRBV6-5 | CASQMLGGSPLHF
TRBJ2-3 | TRBV28 | CAIRGGRGVGTDTQYF
TRBJ1-1 | TRBV20-1 | CSARDYPNTEAFF
. | TRBV5-1 | CASSPQRTSGRYEQYF
TRBJ2-1 | TRBV20-1 | CSARDPGGFYNEQFF
TRBJ2-3 | TRBV7-2 | CASSLVTANTQYF
TRBJ2-1 | TRBV12-3/TRBV12-4 | CASSDPAGTRNEQFF
TRBJ1-4 | TRBV7-2 | CASSFGGSDEKLFF
TRBJ2-5 | TRBV29-1 | CSVYPRDETQYF
TRBJ1-4 | TRBV27 | CASSTRGGEKLFF
TRBJ1-6 | TRBV7-9 | CASSANSPLHF
TRBJ1-1 | TRBV20-1 | CSVQHNTEAFF
TRBJ1-6 | TRBV12-3/TRBV12-4 | CASSQGLGSPLHF
TRBJ2-3 | TRBV7-2 | CASSFRSGGSTDTQYF
TRBJ1-2 | TRBV7-9 | CASSLGEHSNYDYTF
TRBJ1-5 | TRBV25-1 | CASSEWEAQPQHF
TRBJ2-2 | TRBV12-3/TRBV12-4 | CASRSLGAGELFF